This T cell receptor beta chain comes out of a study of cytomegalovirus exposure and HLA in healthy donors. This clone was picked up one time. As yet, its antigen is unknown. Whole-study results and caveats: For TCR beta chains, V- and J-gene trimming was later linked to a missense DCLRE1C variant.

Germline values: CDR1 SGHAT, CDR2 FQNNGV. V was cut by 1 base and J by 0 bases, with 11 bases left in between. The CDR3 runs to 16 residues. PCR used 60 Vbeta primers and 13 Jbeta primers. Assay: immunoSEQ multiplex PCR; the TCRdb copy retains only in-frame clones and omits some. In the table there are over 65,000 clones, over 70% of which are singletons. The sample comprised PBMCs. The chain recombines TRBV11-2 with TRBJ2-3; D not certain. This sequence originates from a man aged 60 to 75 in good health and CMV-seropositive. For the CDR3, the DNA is TGTGCCAGCAGCTTAGGTGGCCCTGCTAGCACAGATACGCAGTATTTT. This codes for CASSLGGPASTDTQYF.